A selection of T cell receptor beta chains follows, all from one sample in a study of blood T cell repertoires in COVID-19. TCRdb's copy holds only in-frame clones and misses some; the assay was immunoSEQ multiplex PCR. The sample contains 150,000 or so clones, around four fifths of which appear only once. Sequenced: peripheral blood. The receptors shown here come from a woman older than 75 with acute or convalescent COVID-19. Both conserved end residues are part of each CDR3. Fields, in order: CDR3 length, D gene, clone size, J gene, V gene, CDR3 protein, CDR3 DNA. D genes are given only for firm matches. The size field is filled for only some rows; it gives once, few, many or a size class.

13,-,-,TRBJ1-3,TRBV2,CASRGASGNTIYF,TGTGCCAGCAGGGGAGCCTCTGGAAACACCATATATTTT
16,-,few,TRBJ1-2,TRBV4-3,CASSHRILTGNYGYTF,TGCGCCAGCAGCCACAGAATACTAACAGGGAACTATGGCTACACCTTC
16,TRBD2,-,TRBJ2-3,TRBV15,CATSRRTSGGPDTQYF,TGTGCCACCAGCAGACGGACTAGCGGGGGGCCGGATACGCAGTATTTT
17,TRBD2,-,TRBJ2-2,TRBV13,CASSLEVVAGYSGELFF,TGTGCCAGCAGCTTAGAAGTTGTAGCGGGATACTCCGGGGAGCTGTTTTTT
16,TRBD2,-,TRBJ2-1,TRBV10-1,CASSSGLAGPFNEQFF,TGCGCCAGCAGTTCGGGACTAGCGGGACCGTTCAATGAGCAGTTCTTC
12,-,-,TRBJ2-7,TRBV5-6,CASSRRDYEQYF,TGTGCCAGCAGCCGGCGGGACTACGAGCAGTACTTC
12,-,-,TRBJ1-2,TRBV12-3/TRBV12-4,CASTKPGYGYTF,TGTGCCAGCACAAAACCGGGGTATGGCTACACCTTC
16,TRBD2,-,TRBJ2-3,TRBV18,CASSPPRGRTTDTQYF,TGTGCCAGCTCACCCCCCCGCGGGAGGACCACAGATACGCAGTATTTT
16,TRBD2,-,TRBJ2-1,TRBV11-2,CASSYNSGSVYNEQFF,TGTGCCAGCAGCTACAATAGCGGGAGTGTCTACAATGAGCAGTTCTTC
16,TRBD1,-,TRBJ1-1,TRBV19,CASIDRGRGWNTEAFF,TGTGCCAGTATCGACAGGGGGCGCGGCTGGAACACTGAAGCTTTCTTT
15,TRBD2,-,TRBJ2-3,TRBV5-1,CASSPGVAGGGTQYF,TGCGCCAGCAGCCCTGGAGTAGCGGGAGGGGGTACGCAGTATTTT
15,-,-,TRBJ1-5,TRBV12-5,CASGNSRRGGQPQHF,TGTGCTAGTGGTAATTCGCGCAGGGGCGGTCAGCCCCAGCATTTT
14,TRBD1,-,TRBJ2-7,TRBV6-5,CASRPGQGVHEQYF,TGTGCCAGTAGGCCGGGACAGGGAGTCCACGAGCAGTACTTC
13,TRBD1,-,TRBJ1-1,TRBV2,CASSWTGSTEAFF,TGTGCCAGCAGTTGGACAGGGAGCACTGAAGCTTTCTTT
15,-,-,TRBJ2-1,TRBV6-1,CASSEGALLYNEQFF,TGTGCCAGCAGTGAGGGGGCCCTACTTTACAATGAGCAGTTCTTC
17,TRBD1,-,TRBJ1-4,TRBV4-2,CASSQDRDRGRGEKLFF,TGTGCCAGCAGCCAAGATAGGGACAGGGGGCGAGGTGAAAAACTGTTTTTT
14,-,-,TRBJ2-3,TRBV3-1/TRBV3-2,CASSQVGGADTQYF,TGTGCCAGCAGCCAAGTAGGGGGAGCAGATACGCAGTATTTT
14,TRBD1,-,TRBJ1-2,TRBV6-5,CASSTLLGGSGYTF,TGTGCCAGCAGTACTTTATTAGGGGGCTCTGGCTACACCTTC
14,-,-,TRBJ1-1,TRBV5-4,CASLAGGMNTEAFF,TGTGCCAGCTTGGCGGGAGGAATGAACACTGAAGCTTTCTTT
16,-,-,TRBJ1-2,TRBV11-2,CASSLDRGGSRYGYTF,TGTGCCAGCAGCTTAGATCGGGGAGGGTCTCGCTATGGCTACACCTTC
14,-,-,TRBJ1-2,TRBV6-5,CASSYSSTDYGYTF,TGTGCCAGCAGTTACTCGAGTACGGACTATGGCTACACCTTC
17,TRBD2,-,TRBJ2-3,TRBV7-6,CASSPRTSGGSTDTQYF,TGTGCCAGCAGCCCGCGGACTAGCGGGGGAAGCACAGATACGCAGTATTTT
16,TRBD1,-,TRBJ1-2,TRBV29-1,CSTVGRQGAPGYGYTF,TGCAGCACCGTGGGGAGACAGGGGGCGCCCGGCTATGGCTACACCTTC
18,-,-,TRBJ1-5,TRBV3-1/TRBV3-2,CASSQELGARDGNQPQHF,TGTGCCAGCAGCCAAGAGTTGGGGGCCCGGGATGGCAATCAGCCCCAGCATTTT